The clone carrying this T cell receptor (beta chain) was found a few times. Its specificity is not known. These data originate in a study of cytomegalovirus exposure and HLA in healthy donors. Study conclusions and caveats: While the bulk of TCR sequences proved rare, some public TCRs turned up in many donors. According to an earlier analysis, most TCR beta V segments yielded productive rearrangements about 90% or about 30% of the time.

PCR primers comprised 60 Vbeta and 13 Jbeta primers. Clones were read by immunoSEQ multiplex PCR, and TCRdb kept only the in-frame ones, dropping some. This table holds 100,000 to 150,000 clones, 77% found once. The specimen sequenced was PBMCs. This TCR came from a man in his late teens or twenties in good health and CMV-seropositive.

CDR3 region: CASSISWGREGNQPQHF. Here the CDR3 DNA reads TGTGCCAGTAGTATATCATGGGGCAGGGAGGGCAATCAGCCCCAGCATTTT. The chain carries TRBV19 and TRBJ1-5; TRBD1 might be the D (5 bases). CDR3 length equals 17 residues. V lost 2 bases and J lost 2, with 16 bases in between. CDR1 and CDR2 from the germline V gene are LNHDA and SQIVND (reference sequence).